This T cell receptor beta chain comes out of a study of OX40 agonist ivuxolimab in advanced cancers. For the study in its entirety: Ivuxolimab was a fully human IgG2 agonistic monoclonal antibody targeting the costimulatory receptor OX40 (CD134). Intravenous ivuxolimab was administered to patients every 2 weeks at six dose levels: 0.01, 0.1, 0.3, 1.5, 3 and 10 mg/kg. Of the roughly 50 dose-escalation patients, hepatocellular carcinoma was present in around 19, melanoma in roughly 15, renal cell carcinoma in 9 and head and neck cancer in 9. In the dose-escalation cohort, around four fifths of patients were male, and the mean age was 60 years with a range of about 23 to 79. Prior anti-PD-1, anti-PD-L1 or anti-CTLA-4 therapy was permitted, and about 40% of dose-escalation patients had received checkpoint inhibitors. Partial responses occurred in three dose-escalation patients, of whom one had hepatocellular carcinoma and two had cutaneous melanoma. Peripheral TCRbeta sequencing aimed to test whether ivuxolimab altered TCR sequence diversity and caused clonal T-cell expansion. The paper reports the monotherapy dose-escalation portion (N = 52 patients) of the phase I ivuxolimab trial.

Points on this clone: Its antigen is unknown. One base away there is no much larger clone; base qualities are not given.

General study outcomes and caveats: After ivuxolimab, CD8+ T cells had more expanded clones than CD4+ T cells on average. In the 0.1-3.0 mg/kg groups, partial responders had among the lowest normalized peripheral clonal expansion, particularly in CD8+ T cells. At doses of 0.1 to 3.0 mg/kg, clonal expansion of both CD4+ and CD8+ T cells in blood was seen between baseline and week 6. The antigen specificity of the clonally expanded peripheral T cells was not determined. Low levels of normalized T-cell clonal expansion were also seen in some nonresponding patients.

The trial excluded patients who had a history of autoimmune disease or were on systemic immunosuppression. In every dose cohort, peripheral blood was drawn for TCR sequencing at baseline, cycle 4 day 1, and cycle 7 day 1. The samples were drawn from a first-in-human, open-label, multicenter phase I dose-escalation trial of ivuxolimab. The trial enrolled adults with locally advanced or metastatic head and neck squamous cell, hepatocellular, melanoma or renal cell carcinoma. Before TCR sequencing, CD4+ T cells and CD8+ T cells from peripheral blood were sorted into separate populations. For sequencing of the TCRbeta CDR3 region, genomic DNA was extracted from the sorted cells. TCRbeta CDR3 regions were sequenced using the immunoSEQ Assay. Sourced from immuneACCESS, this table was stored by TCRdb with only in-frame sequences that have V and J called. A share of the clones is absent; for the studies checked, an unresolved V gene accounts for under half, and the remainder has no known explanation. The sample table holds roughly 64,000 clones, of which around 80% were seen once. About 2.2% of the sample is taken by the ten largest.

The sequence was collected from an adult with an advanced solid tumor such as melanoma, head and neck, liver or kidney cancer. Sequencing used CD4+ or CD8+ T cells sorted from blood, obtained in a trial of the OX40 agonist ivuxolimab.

CDR3 protein: CASSPDRGANQPQHF. DNA sequence: TGTGCCAGCAGCCCGGACAGAGGCGCCAATCAGCCCCAGCATTTT. Here the chain combines TRBV7-2 and TRBJ1-5; a weak D assignment points to TRBD1 (6 bases agree). From a lookup of the germline V gene, CDR1 and CDR2 are SGHTA and FQGNSA. Including cysteine and phenylalanine, the CDR3 has 15 amino acids. Only the CDR3 region is kept as DNA, spanning 45 bases read in frame from base 1. Deletion took 5 bases off V and 3 bases off J, with a span of 14 bases between the germline ends.